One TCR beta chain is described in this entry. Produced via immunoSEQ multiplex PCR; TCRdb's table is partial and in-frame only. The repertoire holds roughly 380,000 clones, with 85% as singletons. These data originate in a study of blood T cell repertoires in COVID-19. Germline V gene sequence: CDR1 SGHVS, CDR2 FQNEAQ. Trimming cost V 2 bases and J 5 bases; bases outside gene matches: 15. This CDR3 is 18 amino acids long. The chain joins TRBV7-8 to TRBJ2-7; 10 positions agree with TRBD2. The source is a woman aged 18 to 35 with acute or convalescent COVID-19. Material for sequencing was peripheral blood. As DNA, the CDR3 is TGTGCCAGCAGCTTAAGGACTCCCGTAGCGGGAGGTCCGAACGAGCAGTACTTC. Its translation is CASSLRTPVAGGPNEQYF.